These 22 T cell receptor beta chains were sequenced from one sample in a study of CD8+ T cells in alopecia areata. Treatment reported: oral pan-JAK inhibitor, 5-10 mg twice daily. Extraction of RNA preceded its reverse transcription into cDNA, which served as the sequencing template. Sequencing used immunoSEQ multiplex PCR; TCRdb keeps in-frame clones, though not all of them. Of roughly 100,000 clones in the sample, 55% to 70% are singletons; the top ten hold roughly 15%. Sequences were derived from CD8+ T cells sorted from blood, sampled at week 56, from a patient treated with tofacitinib. All receptors come from a human donor with alopecia areata.

This clone was seen only once. The gene calls are TRBV2 and TRBJ2-3, with D perhaps matching TRBD1 or TRBD2 (5 bases each). CDR1 is SNHLY, CDR2 FYNNEI, per germline. This CDR3 region has 10 residues. V was shortened by 11 bases and J by 6 bases, with 9 bases between the two germline ends. As DNA, the CDR3 is TGTGCCGGGGGAGTGGATACGCAGTATTTT. Translated: CAGGVDTQYF.

The chain carries TRBV29-1 and TRBJ2-2; 10 bases are a match to TRBD2. J was trimmed by 6 bases and V by 6 bases; bases with no gene match: 1. In germline, CDR1 is SQVTM, CDR2 ANQGSEA. This CDR3 spans 12 amino acids. The CDR3: CSVLAGSGELFF. For the CDR3, the DNA is TGCAGCGTACTAGCGGGGTCCGGGGAGCTGTTTTTT.

This clone was found a few times. This chain links TRBV5-6 with TRBJ1-1; D call uncertain. The CDR3 runs to 13 residues. Trimming removed 1 base at V and 4 bases at J, with 8 bases between. Germline-derived CDR1 and CDR2 are SGHDT and YYEEEE. CDR3 nucleotide sequence: TGTGCCAGCAGCTTGAAGGGCGGCACTGAAGCTTTCTTT. Translated, it gives CASSLKGGTEAFF.

This clone was detected once. The V gene is TRBV6-6, the J gene TRBJ2-2, with D unclear. The CDR3 covers 15 residues. CDR1 is MNHNY and CDR2 is SVGAGI in the germline V gene (reference sequence). Trimming removed 7 bases at V and 1 base at J, with 13 bases between. The CDR3 nucleotides read TGTGCCAGCACCGAGACGGCTTTGAACACCGGGGAGCTGTTTTTT. It codes for CASTETALNTGELFF.

V usage is TRBV6-1 and J usage is TRBJ1-6, with TRBD1 matching over 9 bases. The CDR3 has 15 residues. V lost 6 bases, J lost 5 bases, and 5 bases stayed unmatched. Germline CDR1 and CDR2: MNHNS and SASEGT. The CDR3 loop reads CASRAGTGNNSPLHF. DNA for the CDR3: TGTGCCAGCAGGGCCGGGACAGGGAATAATTCACCCCTCCACTTT.

The rearrangement joins TRBV5-6 to TRBJ2-4; D is perhaps TRBD1 (7 bases). V shed 4 bases and J shed 7 bases, with 18 bases lying between them. The CDR3 totals 15 residues. Germline V gene sequence: CDR1 SGHDT, CDR2 YYEEEE. The CDR3 sequence: CASSGGTEGPNIQYF. The CDR3 DNA sequence: TGTGCCAGCAGCGGCGGGACAGAGGGACCGAACATTCAGTACTTC.

This clone has more than one count but fewer than ten. The chain joins TRBV4-2 to TRBJ2-3, with D uncertain. This CDR3 is 15 amino acids long. Trimming took 2 bases from V and 2 from J, leaving 11 bases between them. CDR1 and CDR2 from the germline V gene are LGHNA and YNFKEQ. The DNA of the CDR3 is TGTGCCAGCAGCCAATTCCTAGACCACACAGATACGCAGTATTTT. Its protein product is CASSQFLDHTDTQYF.

This chain links TRBV27 with TRBJ2-5; TRBD1 matches 7 bases. Germline V lookup: CDR1 MNHEY, CDR2 SMNVEV (reference sequence). The V segment lost 6 bases and the J segment 4 bases; nucleotides outside the gene matches: 8. The CDR3 contains 14 residues. CDR3 nucleotide sequence: TGTGCCAGCAGAATCACAGGGGCCGGAGAGACCCAGTACTTC. Translated, it gives CASRITGAGETQYF.

This clone has a handful of counts. This chain links TRBV2 with TRBJ2-3; D perhaps matches TRBD2 (7 bases). CDR1 SNHLY and CDR2 FYNNEI come from the germline V gene. The CDR3 has 16 amino acids. V lost 5 bases to trimming and J lost 4 bases, with 19 bases between them. The CDR3 sequence: CASSRGGGAESDTQYF. DNA of the CDR3: TGTGCCAGCAGTCGCGGTGGGGGGGCCGAATCAGATACGCAGTATTTT.

The rearrangement joins TRBV5-1 to TRBJ2-1, with D possibly TRBD1 on 5 matching bases. Trimming removed 2 bases at V and 0 bases at J, with 9 bases between. The CDR3 is made up of 15 amino acids. CDR1 and CDR2 from the germline V gene are SGHRS and YFSETQ. Here the CDR3 DNA reads TGCGCCAGCAGCTTAGCCAGGGTCTCCTACAATGAGCAGTTCTTC. Its protein is CASSLARVSYNEQFF.

This clone appeared a single time. The chain links TRBV7-2 to TRBJ1-4; D call uncertain. The germline V gene encodes CDR1 SGHTA and CDR2 FQGNSA. This CDR3 region has 15 residues. Between the trimmed V and J ends, which lost 5 bases and 0 bases, there was a span of 10 bases. CDR3 region: CASSIVGATNEKLFF. CDR3 DNA sequence: TGTGCCAGCAGCATTGTAGGCGCAACTAATGAAAAACTGTTTTTT.

In this sample, this clone turned up a few times. The chain is built from TRBV2 and TRBJ1-5; D is undetermined. This CDR3 spans 13 amino acids. The ends were cut back, 6 bases at V and 0 bases at J, with 6 bases in the middle. Germline-derived CDR1 and CDR2 are SNHLY and FYNNEI. Here the CDR3 DNA reads TGTGCCAGCAGGCGGGATAGCAATCAGCCCCAGCATTTT. Translation: CASRRDSNQPQHF.

This clone was counted a few times. This chain joins TRBV28 and TRBJ1-1; TRBD1 might be the D (5 bases). Trimming stripped 2 bases from V and 5 bases from J, with 9 bases between. This CDR3 spans 13 amino acids. Per germline, CDR1 MDHEN and CDR2 SYDVKM. CDR3 protein: CASSLVWGTEAFF. DNA for the CDR3: TGTGCCAGCAGTTTAGTTTGGGGGACTGAAGCTTTCTTT.

J is TRBJ2-2 and V is TRBV18, with TRBD2 as a possible D gene (6 bases). Germline loops: CDR1 KGHSH, CDR2 LQKENI. V lost 2 bases, J lost 4 bases, and 14 bases lay in between. The CDR3 has 16 residues. For the CDR3, the DNA is TGTGCCAGCTCACCAGAGGTAGCGGCTCCCACCGGGGAGCTGTTTTTT. Residues: CASSPEVAAPTGELFF. Using reference TRBV18 and TRBJ2-2 for the parts outside the CDR3, the full variable domain is NAGVMQNPRHLVRRRGQEARLRCSPMKGHSHVYWYRQLPEEGLKFMVYLQKENIIDESGMPKERFSAEFPKEGPSILRIQQVVRGDSAAYFCASSPEVAAPTGELFFGEGSRLTVL.

This clone was seen a handful of times. The chain links TRBV6-1 to TRBJ1-5; 8 bases are shared with TRBD1. The CDR3 covers 15 residues. V was clipped by 0 bases and J by 4 bases; unmatched bases: 2. Germline V gives CDR1 MNHNS, CDR2 SASEGT. The CDR3 is CASSEAYRGNQPQHF. The CDR3 region has the DNA TGTGCCAGCAGTGAAGCCTACAGGGGGAATCAGCCCCAGCATTTT.

V gene TRBV7-9 combines with J gene TRBJ2-3; tentative D call: TRBD2 (5 bases). In germline, CDR1 is SEHNR, CDR2 FQNEAQ (reference sequence). This CDR3 comprises 10 residues. The ends were cut back, 11 bases at V and 2 bases at J, with 5 bases in the middle. The CDR3 sequence: CAGLTDTQYF. The CDR3 DNA follows: TGTGCCGGACTCACAGATACGCAGTATTTT.

The chain is built from TRBV6-1 and TRBJ1-1; D is perhaps TRBD1 (6 bases). The germline gives CDR1 MNHNS, CDR2 SASEGT. Between the trimmed V and J ends, which lost 3 bases and 0 bases, there was a span of 11 bases. The CDR3 contains 15 residues. The CDR3 reads CASSDLRGMNTEAFF. The CDR3 nucleotides read TGTGCCAGCAGTGATCTAAGGGGGATGAACACTGAAGCTTTCTTT.

J is TRBJ2-3 and V is TRBV4-2; 11 nucleotides align to TRBD2. Germline CDR1 reads LGHNA; CDR2 reads YNFKEQ. J gave up 0 bases and V 4 bases, and 3 bases lay outside the gene matches. This CDR3 has 16 amino acids. CDR3 nucleotides: TGTGCCAGCAGCCTTAGACTAGCGGGGAGCACAGATACGCAGTATTTT. This gives the protein CASSLRLAGSTDTQYF.

The V and J genes are TRBV7-2 and TRBJ2-7; D is unresolved. Trimming left V 3 bases short and J 2 bases short, with 14 bases between. The CDR3 extends over 15 amino acids. Germline CDR1 reads SGHTA; CDR2 reads FQGNSA. Here the CDR3 reads CASSFSTLPTYEQYF. The CDR3 bases are TGTGCCAGCAGCTTCTCCACTCTACCAACCTACGAGCAGTACTTC. The variable domain in full, with the rest retrieved from reference TRBV7-2 and TRBJ2-7, is GAGVSQSPSNKVTEKGKDVELRCDPISGHTALYWYRQSLGQGLEFLIYFQGNSAPDKSGLPSDRFSAERTGGSVSTLTIQRTQQEDSAVYLCASSFSTLPTYEQYFGPGTRLTVT.

The genes are TRBV7-9 and TRBJ2-2; 10 bases are shared with TRBD2. From germline, CDR1 is SEHNR and CDR2 FQNEAQ (reference sequence). The CDR3 is 18 amino acids. Losses at the gene ends were 2 bases for V and 2 bases for J; bases not matched to a gene: 8. The CDR3 sequence is CASSLPLAGGRNTGELFF. CDR3 nucleotides: TGTGCCAGCAGCTTACCATTAGCGGGGGGCCGTAACACCGGGGAGCTGTTTTTT.

This chain links TRBV27 with TRBJ2-7, with 8 nucleotides matching TRBD2. The V segment lost 2 bases and the J segment 6 bases; nucleotides outside the gene matches: 6. From germline, CDR1 is MNHEY and CDR2 SMNVEV (reference sequence). CDR3 length equals 14 residues. The CDR3 sequence: CASSLVAGGSEQYF. As DNA, the CDR3 is TGTGCCAGCAGTTTAGTGGCGGGGGGTTCCGAGCAGTACTTC.

Only one count was recorded for this clone. The chain carries TRBV7-6 and TRBJ2-7; 8 bases are shared with TRBD1. V shed 5 bases, J shed 3 bases, and the junction held 12 bases outside the gene matches. This CDR3 has 16 residues. The germline V gene has CDR1 SGHVS and CDR2 FNYEAQ. In DNA, the CDR3 is TGTGCCAGCAGCCCAGGACAGGGAGGAGAGCTCTACGAGCAGTACTTC. Amino acids: CASSPGQGGELYEQYF.